Each of the 21 T cell receptor beta chains below was sequenced from the same sample in a study of CD8+CD57+ T cells in acquired aplastic anemia. Genomic DNA was employed as the template in profiling TCR beta VDJ and CDR3. TCRdb used MiXCR to reprocess the reads, holding one entry per CDR3 protein. Among more than 150,000 distinct CDR3 sequences listed, roughly 50% were seen once. CD8+CD57+ cell expansion, shown by flow cytometry, had occurred in the patients selected for sequencing. Material for sequencing was sorted CD4+, CD8+, or CD8+CD57+ T cells (not recorded which) from PBMCs. The receptors originated from a human donor with aplastic anemia.

The genes are TRBV10-3 and TRBJ1-2; unclear D gene. With 3 bases removed from V and 2 bases from J, the gap between germline ends came to 7 bases. Germline V gene data show CDR1 as ENHRY and CDR2 as SYGVKD. This CDR3 contains 13 residues. Written as DNA, the CDR3 is TGTGCCATCAGTGATCATGGGAACTATGGCTACACCTTC. It translates to CAISDHGNYGYTF.

J is TRBJ2-7 and V is TRBV28; D tentatively fits TRBD1 or TRBD2 (5 bases each). Trimming removed 6 bases at V and 0 bases at J, with 12 bases between. The CDR3 loop spans 14 amino acids. CDR1 is MDHEN, CDR2 SYDVKM, per germline. The CDR3 protein is CASRPGRHSYEQYF. The CDR3 DNA follows: TGTGCCAGCAGACCGGGACGCCACTCCTACGAGCAGTACTTC.

The V and J genes are TRBV10-3 and TRBJ2-1, with a possible D match to TRBD1 (6 bases). Trimming took 6 bases from V and 0 from J, leaving 12 bases between them. Germline V lookup: CDR1 ENHRY, CDR2 SYGVKD. The CDR3 is 15 residues long. CDR3 loop: CAIRNTGSSYNEQFF. In DNA form, the CDR3 reads TGTGCCATCAGAAACACAGGGAGCTCCTACAATGAGCAGTTCTTC.

Points on this clonotype: At one of its ends the junction is not consistent with the germline gene, which may arise from a read error. The rearrangement joins TRBV19 to TRBJ2-7; TRBD1 aligns across 9 bases. Germline lookup yields CDR1 LNHDA and CDR2 SQIVND (reference sequence). The CDR3 consists of 15 residues. DNA for the CDR3: TGTGCCAGTAGTATCTCCGGGACAGGGCTCTACGAGCAGCACTTC. It is translated as CASSISGTGLYEQHF. Combining the CDR3 with reference TRBV19 and TRBJ2-7 gives the whole variable domain DGGITQSPKYLFRKEGQNVTLSCEQNLNHDAMYWYRQDPGQGLRLIYYSQIVNDFQKGDIAEGYSVSREKKESFPLTVTSAQKNPTAFYLCASSISGTGLYEQHFGPGTRLTVT.

This clonotype has at least ten counts. V gene TRBV4-3 combines with J gene TRBJ1-1; D may be TRBD1 (5 bases). The CDR3 is 15 residues long. Trimming removed 0 bases from V and 0 bases from J, with 8 bases in between. The germline V gene encodes CDR1 LGHNA and CDR2 YSLEER. The CDR3 DNA reads TGCGCCAGCAGCCAAGATCCGGGACTGAACACTGAAGCTTTCTTT. It yields the protein CASSQDPGLNTEAFF.

Concerning this clonotype: Mismatch with germline at one junction end may stem from a read error. V usage is TRBV6-1 and J usage is TRBJ2-4; 7 bases map to TRBD2. The germline V gene has CDR1 MNHNS and CDR2 SASEGT. The CDR3 runs 12 residues. This chain's CDR3 is CASGPSSDGRDF. Written as DNA, the CDR3 is TGTGCCAGCGGCCCCTCGTCGGATGGGAGGGACTTC.

In this sample, this clonotype turned up a few times. V is TRBV9 and J is TRBJ2-7, with unresolved D. Trimming pared 4 bases from V and 7 bases from J, leaving 12 bases between. The germline CDR1 and CDR2 sequences are SGDLS and YYNGEE. This CDR3 has 12 residues. For the CDR3, the DNA is TGTGCCAGCAGCCCCTCCGGGTGGGAGCAGTACTTC. It codes for CASSPSGWEQYF.

The genes are TRBV20-1 and TRBJ2-3; D possibly uses TRBD1 or TRBD2 (5 bases each). Trimming pared 5 bases from V and 0 bases from J, leaving 18 bases between. CDR3 length: 16 residues. From germline, CDR1 is DFQATT and CDR2 SNEGSKA (reference sequence). CDR3: CSAGDLTKLSTDTQYF. The CDR3 DNA reads as TGCAGTGCTGGGGACCTAACGAAACTTAGCACAGATACGCAGTATTTT.

This clonotype occurred many times. The chain has TRBV2 and TRBJ2-5, with 13 bases fitting TRBD2. V trimming: 10 bases; J trimming: 6 bases; junction bases outside the gene matches: 14. CDR1 and CDR2 from the germline V gene are SNHLY and FYNNEI. The CDR3 loop spans 16 amino acids. In DNA form, the CDR3 reads TGTGCCACATCCAGTTGGACTAGCGGGGGAAGGAAGACCCAGTACTTC. Protein: CATSSWTSGGRKTQYF.

This clonotype occurred many times. This chain joins TRBV7-2 and TRBJ2-6, with 10 bases matching TRBD1. The CDR3 sequence is 17 residues long. V lost 4 bases to trimming and J lost 4 bases; unmatched junction nucleotides: 7. Germline CDR1 and CDR2: SGHTA and FQGNSA. The CDR3 DNA follows: TGTGCCAGCAGCTCAGACAGGGGGCGAACCGGGGCCAACGTCCTGACTTTC. Protein product: CASSSDRGRTGANVLTF.

This clonotype was counted at least ten times. V and J are TRBV19 and TRBJ2-5; 8 nucleotides agree with TRBD1. Trimming took 7 bases from V and 5 from J; bases not matched to a gene: 6. The CDR3 totals 13 residues. The germline gives CDR1 LNHDA, CDR2 SQIVND (reference sequence). CDR3 loop: CASNPGGRETQYF. CDR3 coding DNA: TGTGCCAGTAACCCAGGGGGCCGGGAGACCCAGTACTTC.

This clonotype appeared many times. The gene calls are TRBV9 and TRBJ2-2; TRBD2 aligns across 7 bases. After removal of 3 bases from V and 2 bases from J, the junction contained 10 bases not matched to a gene. Germline V CDR1 and CDR2: SGDLS, YYNGEE. The CDR3 extends over 17 amino acids. As DNA, the CDR3 is TGTGCCAGCAGCGCCGCCGGTGGCGGGAGTAACACCGGGGAGCTGTTTTTT. It codes for CASSAAGGGSNTGELFF.

Note on this clonotype: This could be a read error, since a much larger clone is one nucleotide away. The chain is built from TRBV6-1 and TRBJ2-1, with unresolved D. V dropped 10 bases and J dropped 6 bases, with 10 bases sitting between them. Germline loops: CDR1 MNHNS, CDR2 SASEGT. The CDR3 loop spans 11 amino acids. This chain's CDR3 is CATQTPNEQFF. CDR3 DNA sequence: TGTGCCACCCAAACACCCAATGAGCAGTTCTTC.

Turning to this clonotype: This may be a read error, as it is one base from a much larger clone. The V gene is TRBV6-1, the J gene TRBJ2-1; D is unresolved. The CDR3 contains 14 residues. V was shortened by 8 bases and J by 5 bases, with 16 bases between the two germline ends. In germline, CDR1 is MNHNS, CDR2 SASEGT. The chain's CDR3 is CASRRDSVDNEQFF. The CDR3 bases are TGTGCCAGCCGGAGAGACTCGGTAGACAATGAGCAGTTCTTC.

The chain employs TRBV2 and TRBJ2-7; 7 bases line up with TRBD1. The CDR3 consists of 13 residues. V trimming: 5 bases; J trimming: 3 bases; junction bases outside the gene matches: 4. CDR1 and CDR2 (germline): SNHLY, FYNNEI. CDR3 sequence (DNA): TGTGCCAGCAGTCCAGGGACAGTCTACGAGCAGTACTTC. Its protein is CASSPGTVYEQYF.

The chain links TRBV24-1 to TRBJ2-3, with TRBD2 matching over 8 bases. The CDR3 sequence is 17 residues long. J was trimmed by 2 bases and V by 5 bases; bases with no gene match: 11. CDR1 is KGHDR and CDR2 is SFDVKD in the germline V gene. This chain's CDR3 is CATSVGWPSGYTDTQYF. CDR3 bases: TGTGCCACCAGTGTCGGGTGGCCTAGCGGGTACACAGATACGCAGTATTTT.

A remark on this clonotype: A read error may be the cause here, since a much bigger clone is one base away. V usage is TRBV11-2 and J usage is TRBJ2-7; unclear D gene. Germline V gives CDR1 SGHAT, CDR2 FQNNGV. Trimming left V 6 bases short and J 2 bases short, with 8 bases between. This CDR3 has 12 residues. DNA for the CDR3: TGTGCCAGCAGTTACCAGGCCTACGAGCAGTACTTC. As protein: CASSYQAYEQYF.

There are a few counts of this clonotype. V gene TRBV18 combines with J gene TRBJ2-3; no clear D. Germline V gives CDR1 KGHSH, CDR2 LQKENI. The CDR3 is 17 amino acids. V gave up 0 bases and J gave up 2 bases, with 15 bases separating them. The CDR3: CASSPPVGESYTDTQYF. The DNA for the CDR3 is TGTGCCAGCTCACCACCGGTCGGTGAAAGTTACACAGATACGCAGTATTTT.

The chain uses TRBV9 and TRBJ2-5; a possible D gene is TRBD1 (5 bases). V gave up 2 bases and J gave up 9 bases, with 11 bases separating them. Germline V lookup: CDR1 SGDLS, CDR2 YYNGEE. The CDR3 covers 12 residues. The CDR3, as DNA: TGTGCCAGCAGCGTGACTCAGGGCCCCCAGTACTTC. It codes for CASSVTQGPQYF.

CDR3 nucleotide sequence: TGTGCCAGCCTCCCCAGGCAGGGGATTACTGAAGCTTTCTTT. This sequence encodes CASLPRQGITEAFF. V usage is TRBV7-9 and J usage is TRBJ1-1; tentative D call: TRBD1 (6 bases). CDR3 size: 14 residues. CDR1 SEHNR and CDR2 FQNEAQ come from the germline V gene (reference sequence). The ends were cut back, 8 bases at V and 5 bases at J, with 18 bases in the middle.

The chain joins TRBV6-1 to TRBJ2-5; D gene unclear. The CDR3 covers 14 residues. The V end was cut by 4 bases, the J end by 4 bases, with 13 bases between. Germline CDR1 and CDR2: MNHNS and SASEGT. In nucleotides, the CDR3 is TGTGCCAGCAGTGTCTCGCCGCACGGAGAGACCCAGTACTTC. Its protein product is CASSVSPHGETQYF.